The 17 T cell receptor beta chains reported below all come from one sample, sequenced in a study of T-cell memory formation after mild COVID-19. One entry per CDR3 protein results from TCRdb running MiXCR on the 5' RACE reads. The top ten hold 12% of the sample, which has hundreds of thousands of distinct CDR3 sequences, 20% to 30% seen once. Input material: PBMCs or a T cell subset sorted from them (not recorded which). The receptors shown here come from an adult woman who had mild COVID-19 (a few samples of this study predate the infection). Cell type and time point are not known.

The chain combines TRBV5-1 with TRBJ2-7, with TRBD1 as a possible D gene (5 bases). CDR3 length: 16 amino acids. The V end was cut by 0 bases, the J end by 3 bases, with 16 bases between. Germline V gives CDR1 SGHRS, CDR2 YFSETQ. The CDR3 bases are TGCGCCAGCAGCTTGGGGGCAGGCCAGGGCCTCTACGAGCAGTACTTC. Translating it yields CASSLGAGQGLYEQYF.

The CDR3 loop is CASSLRQHSGANVLTF. CDR3 in DNA: TGTGCCAGCAGCTTACGTCAACACTCTGGGGCCAACGTCCTGACTTTC. This chain links TRBV7-9 with TRBJ2-6, with unresolved D. Germline V lookup: CDR1 SEHNR, CDR2 FQNEAQ (reference sequence). This CDR3 has 16 amino acids. Trimming removed 2 bases at V and 0 bases at J, with 8 bases between.

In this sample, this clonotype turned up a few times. CDR3 sequence (DNA): TGTGCCAGCAGTATACGACAGATCTCTAATGAAAAACTGTTTTTT. This codes for CASSIRQISNEKLFF. The chain employs TRBV12-3 or TRBV12-4 and TRBJ1-4, with D perhaps matching TRBD1 (5 bases). Trimming took off 5 bases at V and 3 bases at J, with 13 bases between the two ends. The length of the CDR3 is 15 residues.

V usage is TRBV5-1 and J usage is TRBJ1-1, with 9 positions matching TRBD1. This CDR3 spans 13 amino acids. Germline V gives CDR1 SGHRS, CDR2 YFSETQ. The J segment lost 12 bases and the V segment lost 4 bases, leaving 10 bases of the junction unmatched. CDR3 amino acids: CASSPVYRGLPFF. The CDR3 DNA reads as TGCGCCAGCAGCCCGGTATACAGGGGGCTGCCTTTCTTT.

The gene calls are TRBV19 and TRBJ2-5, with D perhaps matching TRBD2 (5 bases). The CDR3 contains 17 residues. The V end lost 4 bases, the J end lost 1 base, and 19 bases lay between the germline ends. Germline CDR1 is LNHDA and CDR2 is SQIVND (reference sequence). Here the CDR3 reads CASSSDFGSRGQETQYF. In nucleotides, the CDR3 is TGTGCCAGTAGTAGCGATTTCGGCTCCCGGGGCCAAGAGACCCAGTACTTC.

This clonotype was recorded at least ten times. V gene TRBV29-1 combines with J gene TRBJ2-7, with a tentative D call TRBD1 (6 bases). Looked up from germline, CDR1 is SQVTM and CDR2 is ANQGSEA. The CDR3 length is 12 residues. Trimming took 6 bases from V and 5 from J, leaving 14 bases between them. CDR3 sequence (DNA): TGCAGCGTCGAAACAGGGACCGACGAGCAGTACTTC. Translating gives CSVETGTDEQYF.

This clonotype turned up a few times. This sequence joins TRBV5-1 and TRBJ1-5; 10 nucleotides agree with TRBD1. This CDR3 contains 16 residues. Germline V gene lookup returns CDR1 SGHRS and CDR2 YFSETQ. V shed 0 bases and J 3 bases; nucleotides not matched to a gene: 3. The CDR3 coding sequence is TGCGCCAGCAGCTTGGGGACAGGGGGAAACAATCAGCCCCAGCATTTT. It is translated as CASSLGTGGNNQPQHF.

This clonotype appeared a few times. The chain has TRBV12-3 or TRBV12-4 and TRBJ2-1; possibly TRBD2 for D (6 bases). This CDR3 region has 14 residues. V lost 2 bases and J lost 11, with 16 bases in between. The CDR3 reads CASSLSQLAGKQFF. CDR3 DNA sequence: TGTGCCAGCAGTTTAAGTCAACTAGCCGGAAAGCAGTTCTTC.

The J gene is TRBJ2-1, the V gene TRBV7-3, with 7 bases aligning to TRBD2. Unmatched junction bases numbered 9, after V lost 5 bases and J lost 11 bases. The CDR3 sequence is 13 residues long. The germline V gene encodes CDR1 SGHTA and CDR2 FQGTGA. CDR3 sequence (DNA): TGTGCCAGCAGCCCTCCGGGACTACGTAAGCAGTTCTTC. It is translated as CASSPPGLRKQFF.

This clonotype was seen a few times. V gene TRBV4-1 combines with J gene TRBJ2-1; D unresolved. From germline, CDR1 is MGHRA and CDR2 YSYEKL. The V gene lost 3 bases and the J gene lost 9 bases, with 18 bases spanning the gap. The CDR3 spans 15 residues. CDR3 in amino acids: CASSQEPSFGVEQFF. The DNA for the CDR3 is TGCGCCAGCAGCCAGGAACCGTCGTTCGGCGTTGAGCAGTTCTTC.

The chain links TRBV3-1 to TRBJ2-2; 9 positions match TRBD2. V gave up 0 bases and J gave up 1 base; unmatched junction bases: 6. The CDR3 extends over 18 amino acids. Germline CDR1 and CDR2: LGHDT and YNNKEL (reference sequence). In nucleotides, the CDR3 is TGTGCCAGCAGCCAAGAGAGGAAACTAGCGGGGAACACCGGGGAGCTGTTTTTT. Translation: CASSQERKLAGNTGELFF.

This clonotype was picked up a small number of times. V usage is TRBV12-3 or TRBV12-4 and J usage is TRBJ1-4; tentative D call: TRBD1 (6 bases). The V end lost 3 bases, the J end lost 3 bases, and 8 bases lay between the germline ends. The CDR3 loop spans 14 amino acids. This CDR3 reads CASSLGHPNEKLFF. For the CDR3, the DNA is TGTGCCAGCAGTTTGGGACACCCTAATGAAAAACTGTTTTTT.

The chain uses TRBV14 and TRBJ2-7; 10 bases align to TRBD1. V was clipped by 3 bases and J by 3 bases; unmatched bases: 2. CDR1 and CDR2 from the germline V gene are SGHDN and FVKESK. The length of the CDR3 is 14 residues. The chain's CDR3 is CASSHWDRGYEQYF. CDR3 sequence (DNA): TGTGCCAGCAGCCACTGGGACAGGGGCTACGAGCAGTACTTC.

CDR3 amino acids: CASSTTVNTGELFF. The CDR3 bases are TGCGCCAGCAGCACGACTGTGAACACCGGGGAGCTGTTTTTT. The chain recombines TRBV5-1 with TRBJ2-2; D unclear. Germline V gene sequence: CDR1 SGHRS, CDR2 YFSETQ. The CDR3 sequence is 14 residues long. V lost 4 bases to trimming and J lost 1 base, with 8 bases between them.

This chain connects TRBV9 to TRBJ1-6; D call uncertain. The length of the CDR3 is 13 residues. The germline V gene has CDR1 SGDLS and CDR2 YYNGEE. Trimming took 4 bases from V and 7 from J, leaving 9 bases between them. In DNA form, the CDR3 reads TGTGCCAGCAGCCCAGAGGGAAATTCACCCCTCCACTTT. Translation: CASSPEGNSPLHF.

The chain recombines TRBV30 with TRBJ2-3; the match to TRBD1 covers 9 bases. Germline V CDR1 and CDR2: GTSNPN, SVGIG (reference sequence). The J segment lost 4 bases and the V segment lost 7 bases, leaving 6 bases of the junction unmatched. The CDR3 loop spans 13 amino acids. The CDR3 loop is CAYGTGLSDTQYF. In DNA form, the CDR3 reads TGTGCCTATGGGACAGGGTTATCAGATACGCAGTATTTT.

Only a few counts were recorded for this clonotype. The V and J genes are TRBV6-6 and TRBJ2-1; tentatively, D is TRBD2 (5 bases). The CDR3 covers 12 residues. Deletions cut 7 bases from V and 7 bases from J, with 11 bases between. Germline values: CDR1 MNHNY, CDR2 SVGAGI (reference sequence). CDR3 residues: CASTPPGNEQFF. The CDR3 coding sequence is TGTGCCAGCACCCCCCCGGGGAATGAGCAGTTCTTC.